The rows below give T cell receptor beta chains drawn from one sample of a study of T-cell reconstitution after alpha-beta-depleted transplantation in children. MiXCR, run by TCRdb on the PCR reads, gives a single entry per CDR3 protein. The repertoire holds fewer than 750,000 distinct CDR3 sequences, with 20% to 30% as singletons. Material: PBMCs, obtained before TCRalphabeta/CD19-depleted stem cell transplant. These receptors were obtained from a boy less than two years old with Wiskott-Aldrich syndrome, due to receive a stem cell transplant. Each CDR3 is given with its conserved first and last residue. The D gene is left open where the match is weak. Only some rows state a clone size, as once, few, many or a class for expanded clones.

v_gene: TRBV28
j_gene: TRBJ2-7
d_gene: -
abundance: many
CDR3aa: CASSSRGPYEQYF
CDR3nt: TGTGCCAGCAGTTCCCGCGGACCCTACGAGCAGTACTTC

v_gene: TRBV3-1
j_gene: TRBJ2-1
d_gene: -
abundance: few
CDR3aa: CASSQVEGDNEQFF
CDR3nt: TGTGCCAGCAGCCAAGTCGAGGGGGACAATGAGCAGTTCTTC

v_gene: TRBV4-1
j_gene: TRBJ2-5
d_gene: TRBD2
abundance: many
CDR3aa: CASSQGTSGSQETQYF
CDR3nt: TGCGCCAGCAGCCAAGGGACTAGCGGGAGCCAAGAGACCCAGTACTTC

v_gene: TRBV9
j_gene: TRBJ2-2
d_gene: TRBD2
abundance: few
CDR3aa: CASSPPGLAGGRTGELFF
CDR3nt: TGTGCCAGCAGCCCCCCGGGACTAGCGGGAGGGCGCACCGGGGAGCTGTTTTTT

v_gene: TRBV10-3
j_gene: TRBJ1-2
d_gene: -
abundance: -
CDR3aa: CAIRGMGEGYTF
CDR3nt: TGTGCCATCAGGGGCATGGGCGAAGGCTACACCTTC

v_gene: TRBV3-1
j_gene: TRBJ2-1
d_gene: -
abundance: many
CDR3aa: CASSQVGNEQFF
CDR3nt: TGTGCCAGCAGCCAAGTGGGAAATGAGCAGTTCTTC

v_gene: TRBV28
j_gene: TRBJ1-1
d_gene: -
abundance: few
CDR3aa: CASSWGGMNTEAFF
CDR3nt: TGTGCCAGCAGTTGGGGGGGCATGAACACTGAAGCTTTCTTT

v_gene: TRBV5-1
j_gene: TRBJ2-5
d_gene: TRBD2
abundance: -
CDR3aa: CASRLAAYQETQYF
CDR3nt: TGCGCCAGCAGGCTAGCGGCGTACCAAGAGACCCAGTACTTC

v_gene: TRBV9
j_gene: TRBJ2-2
d_gene: TRBD1
abundance: few
CDR3aa: CASSGQGVKAGELFF
CDR3nt: TGTGCCAGCAGCGGCCAGGGGGTAAAGGCCGGGGAGCTGTTTTTT

v_gene: TRBV30
j_gene: TRBJ2-7
d_gene: -
abundance: -
CDR3aa: CAWTGGSYEQYF
CDR3nt: TGTGCCTGGACAGGGGGGTCCTACGAGCAGTACTTC

v_gene: TRBV20-1
j_gene: TRBJ1-2
d_gene: -
abundance: few
CDR3aa: CSATTDPGSGYTF
CDR3nt: TGCAGTGCCACCACGGACCCAGGGAGTGGCTACACCTTC

v_gene: TRBV5-1
j_gene: TRBJ2-7
d_gene: -
abundance: few
CDR3aa: CASSLSGTAAYEQYF
CDR3nt: TGCGCCAGCAGCTTGTCCGGGACGGCGGCCTACGAGCAGTACTTC

v_gene: TRBV7-8
j_gene: TRBJ2-2
d_gene: -
abundance: many
CDR3aa: CASSLGGATGELFF
CDR3nt: TGTGCCAGCAGCTTAGGGGGGGCCACCGGGGAGCTGTTTTTT

v_gene: TRBV29-1
j_gene: TRBJ2-3
d_gene: -
abundance: -
CDR3aa: CSVGGRVSPDTQYF
CDR3nt: TGCAGCGTTGGGGGCAGGGTGTCCCCAGATACGCAGTATTTT

v_gene: TRBV5-1
j_gene: TRBJ1-2
d_gene: -
abundance: many
CDR3aa: CASSFYQQGRPRGYTF
CDR3nt: TGCGCCAGCAGCTTCTATCAACAGGGTCGTCCGCGGGGCTACACCTTC

v_gene: TRBV12-3/TRBV12-4
j_gene: TRBJ2-3
d_gene: TRBD1
abundance: -
CDR3aa: CASSKDRADTQYF
CDR3nt: TGTGCCAGCAGTAAAGACAGGGCGGATACGCAGTATTTT

v_gene: TRBV5-1
j_gene: TRBJ2-1
d_gene: TRBD2
abundance: -
CDR3aa: CASSLVGTSVDNEQFF
CDR3nt: TGCGCCAGCAGCTTGGTTGGGACTAGCGTTGACAATGAGCAGTTCTTC

v_gene: TRBV2
j_gene: TRBJ2-1
d_gene: -
abundance: -
CDR3aa: CASSGQGYNEQFF
CDR3nt: TGTGCCAGCAGTGGGCAGGGCTACAATGAGCAGTTCTTC

v_gene: TRBV5-1
j_gene: TRBJ2-7
d_gene: TRBD1
abundance: -
CDR3aa: CASSLGDRDYEQYF
CDR3nt: TGCGCCAGCAGCTTGGGTGACAGGGACTACGAGCAGTACTTC

v_gene: TRBV20-1
j_gene: TRBJ2-7
d_gene: -
abundance: few
CDR3aa: CSAMGPYF
CDR3nt: TGCAGTGCTATGGGCCCGTACTTC

v_gene: TRBV3-1
j_gene: TRBJ2-7
d_gene: TRBD2
abundance: few
CDR3aa: CASSRPGLAGQEQYF
CDR3nt: TGTGCCAGCAGCCGACCGGGACTAGCGGGACAGGAGCAGTACTTC

v_gene: TRBV5-5
j_gene: TRBJ1-5
d_gene: -
abundance: many
CDR3aa: CASSLAAYQPQHF
CDR3nt: TGTGCCAGCAGCTTGGCAGCCTATCAGCCCCAGCATTTT

v_gene: TRBV20-1
j_gene: TRBJ2-1
d_gene: -
abundance: -
CDR3aa: CSAPRERMYNEQFF
CDR3nt: TGCAGTGCTCCCCGGGAGCGAATGTACAATGAGCAGTTCTTC

v_gene: TRBV27
j_gene: TRBJ2-5
d_gene: -
abundance: few
CDR3aa: CASSWTRQGETQYF
CDR3nt: TGTGCCAGCAGTTGGACGAGGCAGGGCGAGACCCAGTACTTC

v_gene: TRBV30
j_gene: TRBJ2-3
d_gene: -
abundance: -
CDR3aa: CAWKNNFITDTQYF
CDR3nt: TGTGCCTGGAAGAACAATTTCATCACAGATACGCAGTATTTT

v_gene: TRBV11-3
j_gene: TRBJ2-1
d_gene: TRBD2
abundance: -
CDR3aa: CASSEAGGPDNEQFF
CDR3nt: TGTGCCAGTTCGGAGGCGGGAGGTCCCGACAATGAGCAGTTCTTC

v_gene: TRBV12-3/TRBV12-4
j_gene: TRBJ2-7
d_gene: TRBD2
abundance: once
CDR3aa: CASSLAGLAGGHDEQYF
CDR3nt: TGTGCCAGCAGTTTAGCGGGACTAGCGGGAGGGCACGACGAGCAGTACTTC

v_gene: TRBV6-5
j_gene: TRBJ2-7
d_gene: -
abundance: few
CDR3aa: CASSYSASWGYEQYF
CDR3nt: TGTGCCAGCAGTTACTCGGCTTCTTGGGGCTACGAGCAGTACTTC

v_gene: TRBV7-7
j_gene: TRBJ2-5
d_gene: TRBD2
abundance: few
CDR3aa: CASSPHWVGLAGGIQETQYF
CDR3nt: TGTGCCAGCAGCCCCCACTGGGTGGGACTAGCGGGAGGAATCCAAGAGACCCAGTACTTC

v_gene: TRBV6-5
j_gene: TRBJ1-4
d_gene: -
abundance: few
CDR3aa: CASKPVPNEKLFF
CDR3nt: TGTGCCAGCAAGCCAGTACCTAATGAAAAACTGTTTTTT

v_gene: TRBV20-1
j_gene: TRBJ2-7
d_gene: TRBD1
abundance: -
CDR3aa: CSALQGAGVYEQYF
CDR3nt: TGCAGTGCTTTACAGGGGGCTGGCGTCTACGAGCAGTACTTC

v_gene: TRBV10-3
j_gene: TRBJ1-2
d_gene: -
abundance: few
CDR3aa: CAISETLNYGYTF
CDR3nt: TGTGCCATCAGTGAGACCCTCAACTATGGCTACACCTTC

v_gene: TRBV10-1
j_gene: TRBJ2-2
d_gene: -
abundance: -
CDR3aa: CASSAKLGNTGELFF
CDR3nt: TGCGCCAGCAGTGCTAAATTAGGGAACACCGGGGAGCTGTTTTTT

v_gene: TRBV3-1
j_gene: TRBJ1-2
d_gene: -
abundance: -
CDR3aa: CASSQGHSYGYTF
CDR3nt: TGTGCCAGCAGCCAAGGACATTCCTATGGCTACACCTTC

v_gene: TRBV6-1
j_gene: TRBJ1-6
d_gene: -
abundance: -
CDR3aa: CASRLAFGSYNSPLHF
CDR3nt: TGTGCCAGCAGATTGGCCTTTGGCTCCTATAATTCACCCCTCCACTTT

v_gene: TRBV5-1
j_gene: TRBJ1-3
d_gene: -
abundance: many
CDR3aa: CASSLAGSSGNTIYF
CDR3nt: TGCGCCAGCAGCTTAGCGGGAAGCTCTGGAAACACCATATATTTT

v_gene: TRBV12-3/TRBV12-4
j_gene: TRBJ1-2
d_gene: -
abundance: -
CDR3aa: CASSFTGFFYGYTF
CDR3nt: TGTGCCAGCAGTTTTACAGGGTTTTTTTATGGCTACACCTTC

v_gene: TRBV12-3/TRBV12-4
j_gene: TRBJ1-3
d_gene: -
abundance: few
CDR3aa: CASSFPQRGVSGNTIYF
CDR3nt: TGTGCCAGCAGTTTTCCCCAACGTGGGGTCTCTGGAAACACCATATATTTT

v_gene: TRBV6-1
j_gene: TRBJ1-1
d_gene: TRBD1
abundance: -
CDR3aa: CASSEPNRGVAFF
CDR3nt: TGTGCCAGCAGTGAACCGAACAGGGGGGTAGCTTTCTTT

v_gene: TRBV29-1
j_gene: TRBJ2-1
d_gene: TRBD2
abundance: -
CDR3aa: CSVEGWTSGYNEQFF
CDR3nt: TGCAGCGTTGAGGGTTGGACTAGCGGCTACAATGAGCAGTTCTTC

v_gene: TRBV20-1
j_gene: TRBJ2-6
d_gene: -
abundance: few
CDR3aa: CSAREAGGSSGANVLTF
CDR3nt: TGCAGTGCTAGAGAGGCAGGGGGGAGCTCTGGGGCCAACGTCCTGACTTTC

v_gene: TRBV9
j_gene: TRBJ2-5
d_gene: -
abundance: -
CDR3aa: CASSVGGLGETQYF
CDR3nt: TGTGCCAGCAGCGTAGGGGGGCTGGGAGAGACCCAGTACTTC

v_gene: TRBV7-2
j_gene: TRBJ2-1
d_gene: -
abundance: few
CDR3aa: CASSFPVERVYNEQFF
CDR3nt: TGTGCCAGCAGCTTTCCGGTCGAGAGGGTGTACAATGAGCAGTTCTTC

v_gene: TRBV5-1
j_gene: TRBJ2-6
d_gene: TRBD1
abundance: -
CDR3aa: CASSMGQGAAGANVLTF
CDR3nt: TGCGCCAGCAGCATGGGACAGGGGGCCGCTGGGGCCAACGTCCTGACTTTC

v_gene: TRBV2
j_gene: TRBJ2-7
d_gene: -
abundance: -
CDR3aa: CASDWGTYEQYF
CDR3nt: TGTGCCAGCGATTGGGGTACCTACGAGCAGTACTTC

v_gene: TRBV5-1
j_gene: TRBJ2-4
d_gene: -
abundance: -
CDR3aa: CASSFSGTAKNIQYF
CDR3nt: TGCGCCAGCAGCTTTTCCGGGACAGCCAAAAACATTCAGTACTTC

v_gene: TRBV5-1
j_gene: TRBJ2-7
d_gene: -
abundance: -
CDR3aa: CASSFFTGLTGSSYEQYF
CDR3nt: TGCGCCAGCAGCTTCTTCACAGGTCTAACAGGGTCCTCCTACGAGCAGTACTTC

v_gene: TRBV12-3/TRBV12-4
j_gene: TRBJ1-1
d_gene: -
abundance: -
CDR3aa: CASSPGPLATEAFF
CDR3nt: TGTGCCAGCAGTCCCGGGCCCTTGGCCACTGAAGCTTTCTTT

v_gene: TRBV7-2
j_gene: TRBJ1-5
d_gene: -
abundance: -
CDR3aa: CASSLGWQGYEPQHF
CDR3nt: TGTGCCAGCAGCTTAGGGTGGCAGGGATATGAGCCCCAGCATTTT

v_gene: TRBV5-1
j_gene: TRBJ2-7
d_gene: TRBD1
abundance: -
CDR3aa: CASSLTTGIHEQYF
CDR3nt: TGCGCCAGCAGCTTGACGACAGGGATCCACGAGCAGTACTTC

v_gene: TRBV29-1
j_gene: TRBJ2-3
d_gene: -
abundance: few
CDR3aa: CSVGGTQTLRTDTQYF
CDR3nt: TGCAGCGTTGGGGGAACGCAGACTCTACGCACAGATACGCAGTATTTT

v_gene: TRBV5-5
j_gene: TRBJ1-4
d_gene: -
abundance: -
CDR3aa: CASSLEGLREKLFF
CDR3nt: TGTGCCAGCAGCTTGGAGGGGCTTCGGGAAAAACTGTTTTTT

v_gene: TRBV9
j_gene: TRBJ2-1
d_gene: -
abundance: -
CDR3aa: CASSVAGDPSYNEQFF
CDR3nt: TGTGCCAGCAGCGTAGCGGGAGACCCCTCCTACAATGAGCAGTTCTTC

v_gene: TRBV20-1
j_gene: TRBJ1-2
d_gene: -
abundance: few
CDR3aa: CSARVRGGYGYTF
CDR3nt: TGCAGTGCTAGAGTTCGAGGGGGTTACGGCTACACCTTC